This entry is about one T cell receptor beta chain. The length of the CDR3 is 16 residues. CDR1 SGHTA and CDR2 FQGTGA come from the germline V gene. The junction had 13 bases not matched to a gene; V was cut back by 4 bases and J by 6 bases. This record belongs to a study of control samples from healthy donors and cancer patients. TCRdb keeps only in-frame clones here, not all; method: immunoSEQ multiplex PCR. The table lists about 70,000 clones, about 89% of them singletons, with 2% to 2.5% in the top ten. The source is a woman in her 50s with head and neck cancer. The chain recombines TRBV7-3 with TRBJ1-1; TRBD1 agrees at 8 bases. Sequenced input: PBMCs. The CDR3: CASSSAVGQGSAEAFF. The CDR3, as DNA: TGTGCCAGCAGCTCGGCGGTAGGACAGGGCAGCGCTGAAGCTTTCTTT.